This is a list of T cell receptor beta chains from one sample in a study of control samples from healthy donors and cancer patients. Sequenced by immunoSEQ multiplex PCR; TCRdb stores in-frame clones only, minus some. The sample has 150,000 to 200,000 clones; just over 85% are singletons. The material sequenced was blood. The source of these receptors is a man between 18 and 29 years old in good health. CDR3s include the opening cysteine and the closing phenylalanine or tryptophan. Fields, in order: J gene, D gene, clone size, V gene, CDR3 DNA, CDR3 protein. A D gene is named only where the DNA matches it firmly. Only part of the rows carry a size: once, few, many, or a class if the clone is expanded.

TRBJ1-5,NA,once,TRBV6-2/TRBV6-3,TGTGCCAGCAGTTACTCAGGGAGGAGAAATCAGCCCCAGCATTTT,CASSYSGRRNQPQHF
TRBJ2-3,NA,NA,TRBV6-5,TGTGGGGTAGGCCAGACTAGCACAGATACGCAGTATTTT,CGVGQTSTDTQYF
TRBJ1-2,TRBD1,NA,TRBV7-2,TGTGCCAGCAGCTCAAGACAGGGTCACTATGGCTACACCTTC,CASSSRQGHYGYTF
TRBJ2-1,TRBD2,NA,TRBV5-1,TGCGCCAGCAGCTTAGAATCCGGGGGACTATACAATGAGCAGTTCTTC,CASSLESGGLYNEQFF
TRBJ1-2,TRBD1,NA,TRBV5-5,TGTGCCAGCAGCTTTTATGGACTGACAGGGGACCTCCTCTATGGCTACACCTTC,CASSFYGLTGDLLYGYTF
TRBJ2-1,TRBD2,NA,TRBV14,TGTGCCAGCAGCCCTATAGCGGGGGGCACCTACTCCTACAATGAGCAGTTCTTC,CASSPIAGGTYSYNEQFF
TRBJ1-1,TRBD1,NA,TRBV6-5,TGTGCCAGCCATGAACAGGGGGGCACTGAAGCTTTCTTT,CASHEQGGTEAFF
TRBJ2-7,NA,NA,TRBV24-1,TGTGCCACCAGTACGGGACTCTTCGTCGAGCAGTACTTC,CATSTGLFVEQYF
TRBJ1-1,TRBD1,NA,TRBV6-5,TGTGCCAGCAGACGCGGACAGGGGTGGACTGAAGCTTTCTTT,CASRRGQGWTEAFF
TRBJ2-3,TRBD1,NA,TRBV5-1,TGCGCCAGCAGCTTCCGGGACAGGGTCACAGATACGCAGTATTTT,CASSFRDRVTDTQYF
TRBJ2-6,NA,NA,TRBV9,TGTGCCAGCAGCGTAGGAGGGGCGCACGGGGCCAACGTCCTGACTTTC,CASSVGGAHGANVLTF
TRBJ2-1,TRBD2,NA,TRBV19,TGTGCCAGTAGTACCCGCGGGGGGGCCATTTTTAATGAGCAGTTCTTC,CASSTRGGAIFNEQFF
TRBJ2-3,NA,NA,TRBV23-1,TGCGCCAGCAGTCAATCGAAGGGTCGGGGGACAGATACGCAGTATTTT,CASSQSKGRGTDTQYF
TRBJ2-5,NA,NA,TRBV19,TGTGCCAGTAGTCCACGGGACAAGATAGAGACCCAGTACTTC,CASSPRDKIETQYF
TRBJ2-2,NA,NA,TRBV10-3,TGTGCCTCGACGGGCGTCCTGAACACCGGGGAGCTGTTTTTT,CASTGVLNTGELFF
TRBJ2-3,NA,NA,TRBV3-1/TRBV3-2,TGTGCCAGCAGCCATCGAGGCGGGGCCCGCACAGATACGCAGTATTTT,CASSHRGGARTDTQYF
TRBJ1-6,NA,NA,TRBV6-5,TGTGCCAGCAGGCCTCGGGTGTCGGGAAATTCACCCCTCCACTTT,CASRPRVSGNSPLHF
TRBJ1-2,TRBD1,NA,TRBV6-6,TGTGCCAGCAGTCAGCAAGCGGGGACAGGCTATGGCTACACCTTC,CASSQQAGTGYGYTF
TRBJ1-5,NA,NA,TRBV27,TGTGCCAGCAGTTCCCTGGGGCGTCAGCCCCAGCATTTT,CASSSLGRQPQHF
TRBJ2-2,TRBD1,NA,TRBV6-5,TGTGCCAGCAGTCGGACAGGGTGGACCGGGGAGCTGTTTTTT,CASSRTGWTGELFF
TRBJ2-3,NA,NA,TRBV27,TGTGCCAGCAGTTTGGGGCAGAGGGGGTTGGCGGGGAGGCGGGATACGCAGTATTTT,CASSLGQRGLAGRRDTQYF
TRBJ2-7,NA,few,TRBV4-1,TGCGCCAGCAGGGGCGACAACTCCTACGAGCAGTACTTC,CASRGDNSYEQYF
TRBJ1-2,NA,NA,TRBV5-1,TGCGCCAGCAGCCTAAGACGGGGGTATGGCTACACCTTC,CASSLRRGYGYTF
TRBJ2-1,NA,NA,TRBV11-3,TGTGCCAGCAGTCAATCCGGGACACGCTACAATGAGCAGTTCTTC,CASSQSGTRYNEQFF
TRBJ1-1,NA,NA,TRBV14,TGTGCCAGCAGCCTCGGGCCTGAAGCTTTCTTT,CASSLGPEAFF
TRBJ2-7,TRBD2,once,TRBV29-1,TGCAGCGTTACTGACAGCCTTGGGGGGGTCGAGCAGTACTTC,CSVTDSLGGVEQYF
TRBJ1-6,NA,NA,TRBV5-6,TGTGCCAGCAGCCCGGGGCGGGGGCGCAGTTCACCCCTCCACTTT,CASSPGRGRSSPLHF
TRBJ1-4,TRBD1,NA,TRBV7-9,TGTGCCAGCAGCTCGACAGGGGGCGGCGCAACTAATGAAAAACTGTTTTTT,CASSSTGGGATNEKLFF
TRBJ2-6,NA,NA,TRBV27,TGTGCCAGCAGTCCTAGAGACCCAGGGGCCAACGTCCTGACTTTC,CASSPRDPGANVLTF
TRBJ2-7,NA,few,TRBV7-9,TGTGCCAGCAGCTTAGGAGACAGCTACGAGCAGTACTTC,CASSLGDSYEQYF
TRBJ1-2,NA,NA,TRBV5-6,TGTGCCAGCAGCCTGGGACTGGACCGTTCCTATGGCTACACCTTC,CASSLGLDRSYGYTF
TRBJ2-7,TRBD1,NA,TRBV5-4,TGTGCCAGCAGCTTTGGTGAGACAGGGGGTAATGACGAGCAGTACTTC,CASSFGETGGNDEQYF
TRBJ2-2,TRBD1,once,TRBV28,TGTGCCAGCAGTCCTAGAACCGGGACAGGGTTCGACGGGGAGCTGTTTTTT,CASSPRTGTGFDGELFF
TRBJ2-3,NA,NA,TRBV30,TGTGCCTGGAGTCCGATTTTGGGGGGACGCACAGATACGCAGTATTTT,CAWSPILGGRTDTQYF
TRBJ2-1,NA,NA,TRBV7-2,TGTGCCAGCAGCTTAGTAGCTGGGAATGAGCAGTTCTTC,CASSLVAGNEQFF
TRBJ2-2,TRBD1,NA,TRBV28,TGTGCCAGCAGCTTGACAGGGGGCTGGACCGGGGAGCTGTTTTTT,CASSLTGGWTGELFF
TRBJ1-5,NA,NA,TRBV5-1,TGCGCCAGCAGCTTGGAATCGGTGAGTCTAAATCAGCCCCAGCATTTT,CASSLESVSLNQPQHF
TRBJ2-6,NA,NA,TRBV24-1,TGTGCCACCAGTGATCCTGTCCGCTCTGGGGCCAACGTCCTGACTTTC,CATSDPVRSGANVLTF
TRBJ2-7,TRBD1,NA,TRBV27,TGTGCCAGCAGTCCCAGGACAGGGGTCTCATACGAGCAGTACTTC,CASSPRTGVSYEQYF
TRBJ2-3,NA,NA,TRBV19,TGTGCCACCCTGGGGGTCGGGATAGATACGCAGTATTTT,CATLGVGIDTQYF
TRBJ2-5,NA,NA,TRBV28,TGTGCCAGCAGTTCCACCAGGGGCACTTGGCGACGGGAGACCCAGTACTTC,CASSSTRGTWRRETQYF
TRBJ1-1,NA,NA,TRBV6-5,TGTGCCAGCAGTTACGAAATCGGCACTGAAGCTTTCTTT,CASSYEIGTEAFF
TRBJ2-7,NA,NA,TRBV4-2,TGTGCCAGCAGCCAAGAGGTAGGGGACGAGCAGTACTTC,CASSQEVGDEQYF
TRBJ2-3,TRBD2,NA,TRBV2,TGTGCCAGCAGTGATTCGCGGGGGGGCCTAGATACGCAGTATTTT,CASSDSRGGLDTQYF
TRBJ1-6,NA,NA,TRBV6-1,TGTGCCAGCAGTGAGCGGGCAGGGTCCTATAATTCACCCCTCCACTTT,CASSERAGSYNSPLHF
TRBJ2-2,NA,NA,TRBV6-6,TGTGCCAGCAGTCACGGGGGGACAGTTTTCGGAATGAACACCGGGGAGCTGTTTTTT,CASSHGGTVFGMNTGELFF
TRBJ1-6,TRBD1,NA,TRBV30,TGTGCCTGGAGTGCCGGGACAGGGGGCAAGAATTCACCCCTCCACTTT,CAWSAGTGGKNSPLHF
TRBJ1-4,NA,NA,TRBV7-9,TGTGCCAGCAGCCTCGGACGGGTTAAAATTGAAAAACTGTTTTTT,CASSLGRVKIEKLFF